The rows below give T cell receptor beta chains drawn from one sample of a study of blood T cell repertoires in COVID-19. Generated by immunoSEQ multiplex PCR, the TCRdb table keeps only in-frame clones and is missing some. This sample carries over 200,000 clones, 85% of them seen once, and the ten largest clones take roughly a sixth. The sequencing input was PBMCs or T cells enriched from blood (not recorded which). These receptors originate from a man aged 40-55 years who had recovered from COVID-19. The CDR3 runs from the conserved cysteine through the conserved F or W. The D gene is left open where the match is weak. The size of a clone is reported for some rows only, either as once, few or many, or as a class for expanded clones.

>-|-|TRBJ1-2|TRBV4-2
TGTGCCAGCAGCCCCACGAGTTCTAACTATGGCTACACCTTC
CASSPTSSNYGYTF
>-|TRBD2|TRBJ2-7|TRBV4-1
TGCGCCAGCAGCCAAGAAGGAGCCCTAGCGGGGGCCAACTACGAGCAGTACTTC
CASSQEGALAGANYEQYF
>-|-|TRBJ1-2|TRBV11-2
TGTGCCAGCAGCTTAGATCGGGGGACCTATGGCTACACCTTC
CASSLDRGTYGYTF
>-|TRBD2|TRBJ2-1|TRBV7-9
TGTGCCAGCAGCTTCCGGGCTAGCGGATCCCACGAGCAGTTCTTC
CASSFRASGSHEQFF
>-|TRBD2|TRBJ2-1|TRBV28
TGTGCCAGCACCATAGCGGGGGGTCTCAATGAGCAGTTCTTC
CASTIAGGLNEQFF
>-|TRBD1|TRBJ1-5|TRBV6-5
TGTGCCAGCAGTAATACGGACAGGGTGGGTCAGCCCCAGCATTTT
CASSNTDRVGQPQHF
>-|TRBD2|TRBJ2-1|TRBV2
TGTGCCAGCAGTGAAGCGGCGGGACTAGCGACATACAATGAGCAGTTCTTC
CASSEAAGLATYNEQFF
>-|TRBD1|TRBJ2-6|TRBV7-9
TGTGCCAGCAGCTGGGACAGGGGTTACGGGGCCAACGTCCTGACTTTC
CASSWDRGYGANVLTF
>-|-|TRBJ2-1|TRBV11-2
TGTGCCAGCAGCTTAGATCAAAGAGGGGAGCAGTTCTTC
CASSLDQRGEQFF
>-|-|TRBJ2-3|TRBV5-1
TGCGCCAGCAGCTTGCCCGGGAGTAATTGGGCCACAGATACGCAGTATTTT
CASSLPGSNWATDTQYF
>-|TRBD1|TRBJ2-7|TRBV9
TGTGCCAGCAGCACGGGGACAGGAAGCTCCTACGAGCAGTACTTC
CASSTGTGSSYEQYF
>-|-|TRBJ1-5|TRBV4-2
TGTGCCAGCAGCCAATTTGGGAGCCTCAATCAGCCCCAGCATTTT
CASSQFGSLNQPQHF
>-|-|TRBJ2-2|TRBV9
TGTGCCAGCAGCGTAGATCGGCCGCGGGGGGAGCTGTTTTTT
CASSVDRPRGELFF
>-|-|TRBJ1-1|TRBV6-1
TGTGCCAGCAGTACGCCCGCGGGGGCGCCCGGAGCTTTCTTT
CASSTPAGAPGAFF
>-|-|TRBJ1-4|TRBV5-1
TGCGCCAGCAGCTTGGGGGGGCTAGGAGAAAAACTGTTTTTT
CASSLGGLGEKLFF
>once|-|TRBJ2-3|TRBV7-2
TGTGCCAGCAGCTTAGTTTCCCGGACAGATACGCAGTATTTT
CASSLVSRTDTQYF
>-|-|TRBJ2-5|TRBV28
TGTGCCAGCAGTGACAGACGGAACCAAGAGACCCAGTACTTC
CASSDRRNQETQYF
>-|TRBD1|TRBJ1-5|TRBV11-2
TGTGCCAGCAGCTTCCAAGGGGGCTTGGGCAATCAGCCCCAGCATTTT
CASSFQGGLGNQPQHF
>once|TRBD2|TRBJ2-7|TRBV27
TGTGCCATGAGACCGGGACTAGCCTACGAGCAGTACTTC
CAMRPGLAYEQYF
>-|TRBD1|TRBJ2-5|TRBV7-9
TGTGCCAGCAGCCATGGGACAGGGGGAGAGACCCAGTACTTC
CASSHGTGGETQYF
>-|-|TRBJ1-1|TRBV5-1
TGCGCCAGCAGCATCCGGGACAAGGGACCGATGAACACTGAAGCTTTCTTT
CASSIRDKGPMNTEAFF
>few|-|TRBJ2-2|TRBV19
TGTGCCAGTACCCTTTGGGGGGTTTCTGACACCGGGGAGCTGTTTTTT
CASTLWGVSDTGELFF
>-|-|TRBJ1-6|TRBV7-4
TGTGCCAGCATCCTGAGCTCCTATAATTCACCCCTCCACTTT
CASILSSYNSPLHF
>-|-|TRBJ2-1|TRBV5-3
TGTGCCAGAAGAGAAAGACTAGTTGTGGTCTCCAATGAGCAGTTCTTC
CARRERLVVVSNEQFF
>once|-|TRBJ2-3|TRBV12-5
TGTGCTAGTGGCCCGACAGCTAGCACAGATACGCAGTATTTT
CASGPTASTDTQYF
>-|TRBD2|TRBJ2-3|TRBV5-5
TGTGCCAGCAGCTTGGGGACTAGCCAAATCAAAGATACGCAGTATTTT
CASSLGTSQIKDTQYF
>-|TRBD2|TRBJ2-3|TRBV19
TGTGCCAGTAGTGAGCTAGCGGGAGTGAGCACAGATACGCAGTATTTT
CASSELAGVSTDTQYF
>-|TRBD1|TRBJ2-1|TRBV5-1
TGCGCCAGCAGCATAACAGGGGGAAGCTACAATGAGCAGTTCTTC
CASSITGGSYNEQFF
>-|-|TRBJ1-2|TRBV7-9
TGTGCCAGCAGCTCTCCCCCGCCGGGGGACGCTTATGGCTACACCTTC
CASSSPPPGDAYGYTF
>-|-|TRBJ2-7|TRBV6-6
TGTGCCAGCAGTTACTCGGCAACAGAGCAGTACTTC
CASSYSATEQYF